This TCR beta chain was obtained from a study of blood T cell repertoires in COVID-19. Study information: Both acute and convalescent COVID-19 samples were obtained from the United States, Italy and Spain. T cells, B-cell-depleted T cells, or PBMCs provided the cDNA or gDNA that served as material.

Participant reports of clinical history set cohort assignment. The V gene end was trimmed by 2 bases and the J gene end by 3 bases; junction bases not matched to a gene: 4. CDR3 size: 15 residues. Germline values: CDR1 SEHNR, CDR2 FQNEAQ (reference sequence). Using immunoSEQ multiplex PCR, the repertoire was profiled, and TCRdb retains in-frame clones only, with some absent. The profile shows 470,000 or so clones, nearly 90% of them singletons. Sequencing was performed on PBMCs or T cells enriched from blood (not recorded which). The source of this sequence is a woman aged 18-35 years with acute COVID-19. The chain couples TRBV7-9 to TRBJ2-3; 8 bases fit TRBD2. The DNA of the CDR3 is TGTGCCAGCAGCTTAATAACTAGCGGTACAGATACGCAGTATTTT. Protein: CASSLITSGTDTQYF.